The source of this TCR beta chain is a study of early T cells in non-severe SARS-CoV-2 infection. Across the whole study: Sequenced bulk RNA came from whole blood that was unsorted, and chains were unpaired.

CDR3 length: 17 residues. V was trimmed by 1 base and J by 0 bases, leaving 12 bases between them. Germline V gives CDR1 SGHTA, CDR2 FQGTGA. The study's findings and limits: A preference for anti-spike CD8 responses marked VDJdb matching, which missed private and CD4 specificities.

This clonotype was counted many times. Its antigen is undetermined. cDNA molecules, individually, were tagged with unique molecular identifiers. TCRdb fed the 5' RACE reads into MiXCR, producing one record per CDR3 protein. The sample includes about 46,000 distinct CDR3 sequences, roughly 9.3% of them seen just once. Sequencing was performed on whole blood. The rearrangement links TRBV7-3 to TRBJ2-2; a weak D match, TRBD1 (6 bases). The sequence derives from an adult who was a healthcare worker with PCR-confirmed SARS-CoV-2 infection or an uninfected control (not recorded which). The CDR3: CASSLRVRGSNTGELFF. CDR3 bases: TGTGCCAGCAGCTTAAGGGTCAGGGGATCGAACACCGGGGAGCTGTTTTTT.